The clone carrying this T cell receptor (beta chain) rates as medium-sized (0.01 to 0.1%). The antigen remains undetermined. A junction end diverges from the germline sequence, so it may reflect a read error. The sample comes from a study of vaccination and CD4 T cells after COVID-19. Broader study findings: A median 86.3% of convalescent patients' SARS-CoV-2-reactive clones emerged only after vaccination.

Treatment in this sample: approximately nine-day PBMC culture with coronavirus spike peptide pools or control peptides (ViraFEST assay). Germline CDR1 reads MNHEY; CDR2 reads SVGAGI. The CDR3 is 14 residues long. The Oncomine TCR Beta short-read assay sequenced DNA from cultured CD4+ T cells. TCRdb redid the calling of the PCR reads with MiXCR, one entry per CDR3 protein. The sample contains approximately 12,000 distinct CDR3 sequences, around 20% of which appear only once. The TCR comes from a human donor who received a COVID-19 vaccine. This sample comprised CD4+ T cells from blood, cultured in vitro, obtained before SARS-CoV-2 vaccination. The chain carries TRBV6-5 and TRBJ1-5, with TRBD1 as a possible D gene (6 bases). CDR3 protein: CASSLGGNNQPQHF. CDR3 coding DNA: TGTGCCAGTAGTTTAGGGGGAAACAATCAGCCCCAGCATTTT.